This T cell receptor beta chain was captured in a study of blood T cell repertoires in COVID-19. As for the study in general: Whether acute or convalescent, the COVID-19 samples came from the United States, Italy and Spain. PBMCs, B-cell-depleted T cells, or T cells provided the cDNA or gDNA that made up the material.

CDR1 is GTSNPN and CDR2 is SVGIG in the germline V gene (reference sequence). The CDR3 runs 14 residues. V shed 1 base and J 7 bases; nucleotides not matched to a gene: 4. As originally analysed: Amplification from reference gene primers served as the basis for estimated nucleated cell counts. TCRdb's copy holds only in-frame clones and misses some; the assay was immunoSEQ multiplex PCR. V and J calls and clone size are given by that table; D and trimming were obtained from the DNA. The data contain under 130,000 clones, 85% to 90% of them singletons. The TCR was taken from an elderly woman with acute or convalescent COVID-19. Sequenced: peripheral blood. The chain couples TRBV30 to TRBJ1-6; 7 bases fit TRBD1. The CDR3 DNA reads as TGTGCCTGGAGTGCCGGGACAGCCAATTCACCCCTCCACTTT. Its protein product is CAWSAGTANSPLHF.